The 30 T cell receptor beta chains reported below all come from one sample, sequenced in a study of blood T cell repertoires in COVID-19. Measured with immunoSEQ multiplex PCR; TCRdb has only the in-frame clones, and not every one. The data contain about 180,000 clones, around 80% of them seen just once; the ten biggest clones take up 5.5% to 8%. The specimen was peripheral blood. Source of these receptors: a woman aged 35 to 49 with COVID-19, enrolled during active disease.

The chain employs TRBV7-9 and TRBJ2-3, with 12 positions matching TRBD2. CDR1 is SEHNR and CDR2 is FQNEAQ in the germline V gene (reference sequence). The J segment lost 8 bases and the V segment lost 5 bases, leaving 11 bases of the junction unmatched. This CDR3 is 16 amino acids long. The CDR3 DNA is TGTGCCAGCAGCCCCCCGACTAGCGGGAGTACGGGTACGCAGTATTTT. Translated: CASSPPTSGSTGTQYF.

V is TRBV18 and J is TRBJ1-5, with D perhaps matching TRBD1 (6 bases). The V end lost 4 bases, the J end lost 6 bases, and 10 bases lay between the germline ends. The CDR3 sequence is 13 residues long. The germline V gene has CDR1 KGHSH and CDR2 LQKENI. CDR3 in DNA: TGTGCCAGCTCACTTGGGACACTTCAGCCCCAGCATTTT. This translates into CASSLGTLQPQHF.

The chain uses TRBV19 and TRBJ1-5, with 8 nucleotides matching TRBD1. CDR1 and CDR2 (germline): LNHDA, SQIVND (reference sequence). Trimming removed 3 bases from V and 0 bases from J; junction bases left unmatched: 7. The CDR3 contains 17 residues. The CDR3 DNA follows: TGTGCCAGTAGTATGGACAGGGCCTCATCTAGCAATCAGCCCCAGCATTTT. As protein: CASSMDRASSSNQPQHF.

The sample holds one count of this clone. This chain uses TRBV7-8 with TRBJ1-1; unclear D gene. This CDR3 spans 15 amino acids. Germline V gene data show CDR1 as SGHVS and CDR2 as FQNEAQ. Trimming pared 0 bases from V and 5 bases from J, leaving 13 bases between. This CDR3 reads CASSLALSGRTEAFF. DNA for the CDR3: TGTGCCAGCAGCTTAGCGCTCTCCGGGAGGACTGAAGCTTTCTTT.

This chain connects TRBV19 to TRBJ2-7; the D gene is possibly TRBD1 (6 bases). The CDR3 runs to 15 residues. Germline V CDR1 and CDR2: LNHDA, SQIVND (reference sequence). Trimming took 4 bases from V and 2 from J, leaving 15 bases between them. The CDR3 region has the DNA TGTGCCAGTAGTAGATTACAGGGTCCCGCCTACGAGCAGTACTTC. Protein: CASSRLQGPAYEQYF.

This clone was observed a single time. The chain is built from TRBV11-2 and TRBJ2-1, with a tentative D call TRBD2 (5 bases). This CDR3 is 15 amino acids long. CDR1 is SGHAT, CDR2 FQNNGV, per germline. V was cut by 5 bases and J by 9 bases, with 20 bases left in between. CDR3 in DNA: TGTGCCAGCAGCCCTGTTTATGGGCCCCGGGGTGAGCAGTTCTTC. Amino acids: CASSPVYGPRGEQFF.

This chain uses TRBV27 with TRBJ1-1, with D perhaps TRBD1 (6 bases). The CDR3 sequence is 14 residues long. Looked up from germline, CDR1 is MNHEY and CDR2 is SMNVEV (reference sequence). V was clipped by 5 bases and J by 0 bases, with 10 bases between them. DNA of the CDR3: TGTGCCAGCAGTGCCGGACAGTTGAACACTGAAGCTTTCTTT. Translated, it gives CASSAGQLNTEAFF.

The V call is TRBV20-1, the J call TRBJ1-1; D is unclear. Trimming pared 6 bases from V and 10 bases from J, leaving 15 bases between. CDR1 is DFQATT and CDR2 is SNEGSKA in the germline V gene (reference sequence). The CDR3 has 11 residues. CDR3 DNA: TGCAGTGCACCACTCCTCGTTGGAGCTTTCTTT. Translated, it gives CSAPLLVGAFF.

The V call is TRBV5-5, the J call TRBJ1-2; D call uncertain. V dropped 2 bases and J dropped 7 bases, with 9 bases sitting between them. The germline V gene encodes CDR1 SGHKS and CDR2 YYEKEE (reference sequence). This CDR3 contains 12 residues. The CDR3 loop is CASSLGGPGYTF. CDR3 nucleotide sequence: TGTGCCAGCAGCTTAGGTGGGCCTGGCTACACCTTC.

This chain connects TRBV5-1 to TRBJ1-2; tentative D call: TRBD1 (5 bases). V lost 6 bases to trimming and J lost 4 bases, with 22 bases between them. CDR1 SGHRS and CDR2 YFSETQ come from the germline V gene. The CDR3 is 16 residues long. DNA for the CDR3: TGCGCCAGCATCACCTCAAAGTGGGGGGTGGTCTATGGCTACACCTTC. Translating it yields CASITSKWGVVYGYTF.

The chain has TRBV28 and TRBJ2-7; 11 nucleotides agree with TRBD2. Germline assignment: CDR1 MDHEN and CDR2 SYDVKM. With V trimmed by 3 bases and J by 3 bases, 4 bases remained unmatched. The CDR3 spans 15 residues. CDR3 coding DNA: TGTGCCAGCAGTTTCCGCGGGACTAGCGGCTACGAGCAGTACTTC. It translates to CASSFRGTSGYEQYF.

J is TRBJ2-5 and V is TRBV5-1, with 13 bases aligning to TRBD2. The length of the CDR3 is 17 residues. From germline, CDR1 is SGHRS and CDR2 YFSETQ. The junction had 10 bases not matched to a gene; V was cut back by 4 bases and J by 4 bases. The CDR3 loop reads CASSPGLAGSQGETQYF. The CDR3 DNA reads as TGCGCCAGCAGCCCGGGACTAGCGGGGAGCCAGGGAGAGACCCAGTACTTC. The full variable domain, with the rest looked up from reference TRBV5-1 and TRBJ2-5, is KAGVTQTPRYLIKTRGQQVTLSCSPISGHRSVSWYQQTPGQGLQFLFEYFSETQRNKGNFPGRFSGRQFSNSRSEMNVSTLELGDSALYLCASSPGLAGSQGETQYFGPGTRLLVL.

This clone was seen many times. The CDR3 region has the DNA TGTGCCACCAGCGCCGGAACAGGGAGCTCCTACAATGAGCAGTTCTTC. It specifies CATSAGTGSSYNEQFF. The chain uses TRBV15 and TRBJ2-1; a weak D match, TRBD1 (6 bases). The germline CDR1 and CDR2 sequences are LNHNV and YYDKDF (reference sequence). V was cut by 5 bases and J by 0 bases, with 14 bases left in between. The CDR3 length is 16 residues. The full variable domain, its missing parts supplied by reference TRBV15 and TRBJ2-1, is DAMVIQNPRYQVTQFGKPVTLSCSQTLNHNVMYWYQQKSSQAPKLLFHYYDKDFNNEADTPDNFQSRRPNTSFCFLDIRSPGLGDTAMYLCATSAGTGSSYNEQFFGPGTRLTVL.

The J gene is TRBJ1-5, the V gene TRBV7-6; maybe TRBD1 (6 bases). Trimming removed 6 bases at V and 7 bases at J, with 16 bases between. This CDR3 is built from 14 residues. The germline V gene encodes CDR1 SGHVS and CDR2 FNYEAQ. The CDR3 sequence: CASRFSGGVQPQHF. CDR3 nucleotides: TGTGCCAGCAGATTTAGCGGGGGCGTACAGCCCCAGCATTTT.

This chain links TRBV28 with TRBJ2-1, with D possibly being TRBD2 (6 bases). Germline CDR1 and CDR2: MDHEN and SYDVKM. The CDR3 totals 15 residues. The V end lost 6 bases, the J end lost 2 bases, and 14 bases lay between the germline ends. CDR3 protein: CASSETGAPYNEQFF. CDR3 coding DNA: TGTGCCAGCAGCGAAACGGGAGCCCCCTACAATGAGCAGTTCTTC.

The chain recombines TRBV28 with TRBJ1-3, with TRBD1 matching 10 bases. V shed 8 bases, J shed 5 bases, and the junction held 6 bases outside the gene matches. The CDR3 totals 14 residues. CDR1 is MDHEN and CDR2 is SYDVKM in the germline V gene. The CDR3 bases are TGTGCCAGCTCCCGGGACAGGGGAAGAAACACCATATATTTT. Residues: CASSRDRGRNTIYF.

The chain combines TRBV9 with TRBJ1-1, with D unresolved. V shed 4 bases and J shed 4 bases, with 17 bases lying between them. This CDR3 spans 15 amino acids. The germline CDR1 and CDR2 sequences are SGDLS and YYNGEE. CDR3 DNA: TGTGCCAGCAGCTCCACTAGGGAACTGGGCACTGAAGCTTTCTTT. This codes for CASSSTRELGTEAFF.

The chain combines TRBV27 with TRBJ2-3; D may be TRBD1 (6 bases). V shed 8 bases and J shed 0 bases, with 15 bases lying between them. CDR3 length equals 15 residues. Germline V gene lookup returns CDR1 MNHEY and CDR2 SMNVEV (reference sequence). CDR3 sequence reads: CASGNLRGSTDTQYF. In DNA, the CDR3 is TGTGCCAGCGGAAACCTCAGGGGAAGCACAGATACGCAGTATTTT.

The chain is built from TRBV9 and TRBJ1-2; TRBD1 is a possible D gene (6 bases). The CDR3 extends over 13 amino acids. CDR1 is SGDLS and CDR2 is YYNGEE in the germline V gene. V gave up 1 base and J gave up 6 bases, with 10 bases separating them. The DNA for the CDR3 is TGTGCCAGCAGCGTACGGGGGGCCGATGGCTACACCTTC. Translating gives CASSVRGADGYTF.

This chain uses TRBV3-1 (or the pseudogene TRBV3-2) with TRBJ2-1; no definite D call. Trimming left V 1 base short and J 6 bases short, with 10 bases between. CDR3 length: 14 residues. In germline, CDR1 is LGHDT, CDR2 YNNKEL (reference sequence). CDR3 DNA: TGTGCCAGCAGCCAAGGTTCATACTCCAATGAGCAGTTCTTC. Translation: CASSQGSYSNEQFF.

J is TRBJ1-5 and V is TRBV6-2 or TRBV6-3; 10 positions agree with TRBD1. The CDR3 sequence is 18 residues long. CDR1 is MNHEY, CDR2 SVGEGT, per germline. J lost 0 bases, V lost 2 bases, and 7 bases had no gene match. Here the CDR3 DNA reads TGTGCCAGCAGTTACGGGACAGGGGATACCTATAGCAATCAGCCCCAGCATTTT. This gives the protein CASSYGTGDTYSNQPQHF.

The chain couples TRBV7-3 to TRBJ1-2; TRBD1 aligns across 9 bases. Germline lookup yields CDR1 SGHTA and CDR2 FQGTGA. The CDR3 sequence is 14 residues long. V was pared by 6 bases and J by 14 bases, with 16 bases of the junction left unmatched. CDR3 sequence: CASRPTGTGNPLTF. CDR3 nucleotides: TGTGCCAGCAGGCCTACCGGGACAGGGAACCCCCTAACCTTC.

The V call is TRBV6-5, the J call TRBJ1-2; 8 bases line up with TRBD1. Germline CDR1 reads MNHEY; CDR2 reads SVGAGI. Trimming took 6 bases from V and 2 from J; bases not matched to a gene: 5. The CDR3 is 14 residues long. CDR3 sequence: CASSPAGGNYGYTF. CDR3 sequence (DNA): TGTGCCAGCAGCCCCGCAGGGGGCAACTATGGCTACACCTTC.

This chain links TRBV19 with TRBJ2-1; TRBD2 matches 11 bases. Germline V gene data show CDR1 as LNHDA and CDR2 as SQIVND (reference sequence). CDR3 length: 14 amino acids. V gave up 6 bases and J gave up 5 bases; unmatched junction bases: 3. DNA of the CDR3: TGTGCCAGTAGGATACTAGCGGGAGACAATGAGCAGTTCTTC. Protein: CASRILAGDNEQFF. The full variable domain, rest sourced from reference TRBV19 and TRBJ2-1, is DGGITQSPKYLFRKEGQNVTLSCEQNLNHDAMYWYRQDPGQGLRLIYYSQIVNDFQKGDIAEGYSVSREKKESFPLTVTSAQKNPTAFYLCASRILAGDNEQFFGPGTRLTVL.

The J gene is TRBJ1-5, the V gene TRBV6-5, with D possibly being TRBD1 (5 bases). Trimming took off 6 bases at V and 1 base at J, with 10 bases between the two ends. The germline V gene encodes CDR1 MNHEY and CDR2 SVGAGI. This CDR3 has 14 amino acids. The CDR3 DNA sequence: TGTGCCAGCAGAACGGGACTGAGCAATCAGCCCCAGCATTTT. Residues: CASRTGLSNQPQHF.

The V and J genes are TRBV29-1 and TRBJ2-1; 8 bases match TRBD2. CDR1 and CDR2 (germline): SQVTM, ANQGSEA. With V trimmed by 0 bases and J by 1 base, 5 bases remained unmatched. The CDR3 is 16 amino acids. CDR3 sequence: CSVEDLGLVSYNEQFF. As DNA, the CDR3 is TGCAGCGTTGAAGATCTGGGACTAGTTTCCTACAATGAGCAGTTCTTC.

CDR3 in amino acids: CASSESRSVSPLHF. The CDR3 nucleotides read TGTGCCAGCAGTGAATCGCGGTCAGTAAGCCCCCTCCACTTT. The chain has TRBV2 and TRBJ1-6, with no clear D. V lost 2 bases to trimming and J lost 13 bases, with 15 bases between them. The CDR3 sequence is 14 residues long. CDR1 and CDR2 from the germline V gene are SNHLY and FYNNEI.

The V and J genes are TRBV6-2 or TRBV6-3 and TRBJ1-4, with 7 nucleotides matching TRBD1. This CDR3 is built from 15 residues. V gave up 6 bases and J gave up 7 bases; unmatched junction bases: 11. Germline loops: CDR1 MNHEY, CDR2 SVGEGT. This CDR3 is CASSPDRVYGEKLFF. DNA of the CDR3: TGTGCCAGCAGCCCTGACAGGGTCTATGGTGAAAAACTGTTTTTT.

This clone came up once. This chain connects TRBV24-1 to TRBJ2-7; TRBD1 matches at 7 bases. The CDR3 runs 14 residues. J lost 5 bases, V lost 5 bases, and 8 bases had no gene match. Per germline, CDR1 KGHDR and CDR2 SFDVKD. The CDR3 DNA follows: TGTGCCACCAGTGTAAGACAGGGTCGGAACGAGCAGTACTTC. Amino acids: CATSVRQGRNEQYF.

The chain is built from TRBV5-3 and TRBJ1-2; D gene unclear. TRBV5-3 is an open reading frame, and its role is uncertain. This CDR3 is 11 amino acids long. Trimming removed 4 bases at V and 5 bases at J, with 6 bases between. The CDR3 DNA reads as TGTGCCAGAAGCACGAGTTATGGCTACACCTTC. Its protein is CARSTSYGYTF.